The entry that follows covers one T cell receptor (beta chain) sequence. The sample is drawn from a study of blood T cell repertoires in COVID-19. CDR3 length: 15 residues. V lost 7 bases and J lost 2, with 14 bases in between. Per germline, CDR1 LNHDA and CDR2 SQIVND (reference sequence). This table comes from immunoSEQ multiplex PCR, and its TCRdb copy is limited to in-frame clones, with some not included. Of approximately 97,000 clones in the sample, over 85% were seen once. This sequence originates from a woman aged 45 to 65 with COVID-19, enrolled during active disease. Source material: peripheral blood. This rearrangement joins TRBV19 to TRBJ1-4; D is possibly TRBD1 (6 bases). CDR3 residues: CASIPTGGTNEKLFF. CDR3 in DNA: TGTGCCAGTATCCCCACGGGGGGCACTAATGAAAAACTGTTTTTT.